One sample yielded the 31 T cell receptor beta chains listed below, sequenced in a study of beta chain features in type 1 diabetes. Investigators reverse transcribed all isolated RNA, so they sequenced expressed TCRB transcripts. Measured with immunoSEQ multiplex PCR; TCRdb has only the in-frame clones, and not every one. This table holds about 270,000 clones, approximately 14% found once. Material for sequencing was naive CD4+ T cells from blood. These receptors originate from a woman aged 40 to 50 in good health.

This CDR3 is CASSETPVGGYTF. The CDR3 DNA sequence: TGTGCCAGCAGTGAGACTCCCGTCGGCGGCTACACCTTC. V usage is TRBV2 and J usage is TRBJ1-2, with D unresolved. Germline V lookup: CDR1 SNHLY, CDR2 FYNNEI. V was pared by 3 bases and J by 8 bases, with 13 bases between. The CDR3 is 13 amino acids.

The chain combines TRBV5-4 with TRBJ2-7, with TRBD2 matching 7 bases. Unmatched junction bases numbered 5, after V lost 3 bases and J lost 2 bases. The CDR3 length is 14 residues. CDR1 SGHNT and CDR2 YYREEE come from the germline V gene (reference sequence). CDR3 in amino acids: CASSSGLKPYEQYF. For the CDR3, the DNA is TGTGCCAGCAGCTCGGGACTAAAACCCTACGAGCAGTACTTC. Full variable domain (missing parts from reference TRBV5-4 and TRBJ2-7): ETGVTQSPTHLIKTRGQQVTLRCSSQSGHNTVSWYQQALGQGPQFIFQYYREEENGRGNFPPRFSGLQFPNYSSELNVNALELDDSALYLCASSSGLKPYEQYFGPGTRLTVT.

This clone was recorded a few times. The J gene is TRBJ2-7, the V gene TRBV11-2; D is uncertain. The ends were cut back, 4 bases at V and 3 bases at J, with 7 bases in the middle. CDR1 and CDR2 (germline): SGHAT, FQNNGV. The CDR3 length is 12 residues. The CDR3 DNA reads as TGTGCCAGCAGCTCTATTAGCTACGAGCAGTACTTC. Translation: CASSSISYEQYF.

This clone was detected only a few times. The V gene is TRBV11-2, the J gene TRBJ2-5; 9 bases fit TRBD2. V gave up 1 base and J gave up 5 bases; unmatched junction bases: 8. The CDR3 extends over 16 amino acids. Germline V CDR1 and CDR2: SGHAT, FQNNGV. The CDR3 DNA reads TGTGCCAGCAGCTTAGTGGCGCGGGGGGGCCGGGAGACCCAGTACTTC. This codes for CASSLVARGGRETQYF.

Regarding this clone: This sample also contains other DNA sequences that code for the same CDR3. V and J are TRBV5-1 and TRBJ2-7; no clear D gene. The CDR3 sequence is 12 residues long. Germline V CDR1 and CDR2: SGHRS, YFSETQ. Trimming shortened V by 0 bases and J by 4 bases, and 5 bases separated the two germline ends. The CDR3 bases are TGCGCCAGCAGCTTGGATTATTACGAGCAGTACTTC. It encodes CASSLDYYEQYF.

The V gene is TRBV6-5, the J gene TRBJ2-7; 7 bases fit TRBD1. With 5 bases clipped from V and 3 bases from J, the junction kept 10 bases outside the gene matches. Germline CDR1 and CDR2: MNHEY and SVGAGI. The CDR3 consists of 15 residues. The CDR3: CASSRTRDSLYEQYF. DNA of the CDR3: TGTGCCAGCAGTCGCACCCGGGACAGCCTCTACGAGCAGTACTTC.

This clone has only a few counts. V usage is TRBV28 and J usage is TRBJ1-5; weak D call: TRBD1 (5 bases). The CDR3 is 13 amino acids. Germline V gene sequence: CDR1 MDHEN, CDR2 SYDVKM. Trimming stripped 5 bases from V and 2 bases from J, with 7 bases between. The CDR3 spells CASSPTGNQPQHF. The CDR3 region has the DNA TGTGCCAGCAGTCCGACAGGCAATCAGCCCCAGCATTTT.

V is TRBV19 and J is TRBJ2-3; D might be TRBD1 (5 bases). This CDR3 comprises 15 residues. Trimming left V 7 bases short and J 5 bases short, with 19 bases between. CDR1 and CDR2 (germline): LNHDA, SQIVND (reference sequence). The chain's CDR3 is CASIDGGATGDTQYF. For the CDR3, the DNA is TGTGCCAGTATAGACGGTGGGGCAACCGGAGATACGCAGTATTTT.

V gene TRBV5-1 combines with J gene TRBJ1-2, with TRBD1 matching 7 bases. The CDR3 runs 14 residues. Per the germline V gene, CDR1 is SGHRS and CDR2 is YFSETQ. Trimming at V came to 1 base and at J to 7 bases, leaving 7 bases not matched to a gene. CDR3 coding DNA: TGCGCCAGCAGCTTGCGGTCAGGGGGAGGTGGCTACACCTTC. Its translation is CASSLRSGGGGYTF.

Only a few counts were recorded for this clone. The rearrangement joins TRBV5-1 to TRBJ2-5; the D is unclear. Per the germline V gene, CDR1 is SGHRS and CDR2 is YFSETQ. V dropped 2 bases and J dropped 0 bases, with 8 bases sitting between them. The CDR3 spans 14 residues. The CDR3 nucleotides read TGCGCCAGCAGCTTAAACAGTAACCAAGAGACCCAGTACTTC. The encoded protein is CASSLNSNQETQYF.

The chain has TRBV27 and TRBJ1-5; unclear D gene. CDR1 MNHEY and CDR2 SMNVEV come from the germline V gene (reference sequence). CDR3 size: 12 residues. V shed 5 bases and J shed 7 bases, with 9 bases lying between them. Here the CDR3 reads CASSKVGQPQHF. As DNA, the CDR3 is TGTGCCAGCAGTAAGGTGGGCCAGCCCCAGCATTTT.

A few counts support this clone. This rearrangement joins TRBV11-2 to TRBJ2-1; 7 bases agree with TRBD1. This CDR3 spans 14 amino acids. The V and J ends lost 5 bases and 6 bases, in that order; junction bases with no gene match: 7. Germline V gene sequence: CDR1 SGHAT, CDR2 FQNNGV. The CDR3 nucleotides are TGTGCCAGCAGCCGGGACAGCCAGAGCAATGAGCAGTTCTTC. Translation gives CASSRDSQSNEQFF.

This clone showed up just a few times. The chain employs TRBV5-1 and TRBJ2-3; 7 positions agree with TRBD1. This CDR3 is built from 14 residues. The germline V gene encodes CDR1 SGHRS and CDR2 YFSETQ. Trimming cost V 7 bases and J 6 bases; bases outside gene matches: 11. CDR3 loop: CASGETGLSDTQYF. DNA for the CDR3: TGCGCCAGCGGCGAGACAGGGTTAAGCGATACGCAGTATTTT.

The chain employs TRBV18 and TRBJ1-4; possible D gene TRBD1, 5 bases. The ends were cut back, 3 bases at V and 4 bases at J, with 15 bases in the middle. The CDR3 consists of 16 residues. Germline CDR1 is KGHSH and CDR2 is LQKENI. The CDR3 region has the DNA TGTGCCAGCTCACCTTTCGGCAGCGACAGTAATGAAAAACTGTTTTTT. Its protein is CASSPFGSDSNEKLFF.

V usage is TRBV19 and J usage is TRBJ1-2; D not resolved. Trimming cost V 4 bases and J 5 bases, with 17 bases left between them. The germline V gene encodes CDR1 LNHDA and CDR2 SQIVND (reference sequence). This CDR3 region has 15 residues. The CDR3 DNA reads as TGTGCCAGTAGTACCCCGGGAACCGTGCTTTATGGCTACACCTTC. Protein product: CASSTPGTVLYGYTF. The whole variable domain, remainder taken from reference TRBV19 and TRBJ1-2, is DGGITQSPKYLFRKEGQNVTLSCEQNLNHDAMYWYRQDPGQGLRLIYYSQIVNDFQKGDIAEGYSVSREKKESFPLTVTSAQKNPTAFYLCASSTPGTVLYGYTFGSGTRLTVV.

This clone was seen more than once but under ten times. This sequence joins TRBV7-2 and TRBJ2-7; no definite D call. Germline V gene sequence: CDR1 SGHTA, CDR2 FQGNSA. Trimming took 3 bases from V and 1 from J, leaving 7 bases between them. This CDR3 is 13 amino acids long. CDR3 sequence: CASSFQTSYEQYF. The DNA for the CDR3 is TGTGCCAGCAGCTTTCAGACTTCCTACGAGCAGTACTTC. Variable domain in full (rest from reference TRBV7-2 and TRBJ2-7): GAGVSQSPSNKVTEKGKDVELRCDPISGHTALYWYRQSLGQGLEFLIYFQGNSAPDKSGLPSDRFSAERTGGSVSTLTIQRTQQEDSAVYLCASSFQTSYEQYFGPGTRLTVT.

A few counts support this clone. The chain recombines TRBV9 with TRBJ2-2, with D tentatively TRBD2 (5 bases). Germline CDR1 and CDR2: SGDLS and YYNGEE. With 7 bases removed from V and 6 bases from J, the gap between germline ends came to 10 bases. The CDR3 has 12 amino acids. The CDR3 DNA reads TGTGCCAGCGGGAGACATGCCGGGGAGCTGTTTTTT. It translates to CASGRHAGELFF.

This clone was observed a handful of times. The chain employs TRBV6-1 and TRBJ2-7, with TRBD1 as a possible D gene (6 bases). The CDR3 consists of 14 residues. Trimming shortened V by 4 bases and J by 1 base, and 11 bases separated the two germline ends. CDR1 is MNHNS and CDR2 is SASEGT in the germline V gene. The chain's CDR3 is CASSVDRTSYEQYF. The CDR3 DNA reads as TGTGCCAGCAGTGTTGACAGGACATCCTACGAGCAGTACTTC.

This clone came up a few times. The V and J genes are TRBV5-1 and TRBJ2-3; 9 positions agree with TRBD2. CDR1 and CDR2 from the germline V gene are SGHRS and YFSETQ. The CDR3 consists of 13 residues. V lost 8 bases to trimming and J lost 5 bases; unmatched junction nucleotides: 6. The CDR3 sequence is CASRTSELDTQYF. For the CDR3, the DNA is TGCGCCAGTCGGACTAGCGAATTAGATACGCAGTATTTT.

A few counts support this clone. The chain joins TRBV29-1 to TRBJ2-7, with TRBD2 as a possible D gene (6 bases). Trimming took 7 bases from V and 3 from J, leaving 13 bases between them. This CDR3 is 12 amino acids long. Germline V lookup: CDR1 SQVTM, CDR2 ANQGSEA. This CDR3 is CSAATRIYEQYF. The CDR3, as DNA: TGCAGCGCTGCGACTAGAATCTACGAGCAGTACTTC.

The rearrangement uses TRBV11-2 and TRBJ1-4, with D tentatively TRBD1 (5 bases). The CDR3 loop spans 15 amino acids. Germline V gene lookup returns CDR1 SGHAT and CDR2 FQNNGV. The ends were cut back, 3 bases at V and 0 bases at J, with 8 bases in the middle. This CDR3 is CASSFGQTTNEKLFF. CDR3 DNA: TGTGCCAGCAGCTTTGGACAAACAACTAATGAAAAACTGTTTTTT.

This clone turned up a few times. The CDR3 region is CASGPGQGYEQYF. The CDR3 bases are TGCGCCAGCGGACCGGGACAGGGATACGAGCAGTACTTC. V usage is TRBV10-1 and J usage is TRBJ2-7; the match to TRBD1 covers 9 bases. The CDR3 sequence is 13 residues long. Germline-derived CDR1 and CDR2 are WNHNN and SYGVQD (reference sequence). The ends lost 8 bases at V and 4 bases at J; junction bases unmatched: 6.

The chain uses TRBV19 and TRBJ2-7; 8 bases are a match to TRBD1. Germline V gene sequence: CDR1 LNHDA, CDR2 SQIVND (reference sequence). With 3 bases clipped from V and 6 bases from J, the junction kept 10 bases outside the gene matches. The CDR3 is 15 residues long. The CDR3 bases are TGTGCCAGTAGTATCTTGGGACAGGAGAAAGGCGAGCAGTACTTC. Translating it yields CASSILGQEKGEQYF.

The rearrangement uses TRBV6-5 and TRBJ2-5; tentatively, D is TRBD1 (5 bases). The CDR3 spans 14 residues. Germline V gene lookup returns CDR1 MNHEY and CDR2 SVGAGI. V gave up 6 bases and J gave up 2 bases, with 13 bases separating them. The CDR3 region has the DNA TGTGCCAGCAGAATATCCAGGGTTCAAGAGACCCAGTACTTC. Its translation: CASRISRVQETQYF.

V is TRBV5-1 and J is TRBJ2-7, with D perhaps TRBD1 (6 bases). There are 14 residues in the CDR3. Germline values: CDR1 SGHRS, CDR2 YFSETQ. Trimming took off 4 bases at V and 7 bases at J, with 18 bases between the two ends. Here the CDR3 DNA reads TGCGCCAGCAGCCTGGACCGAGAAGGGGGTGAGCAGTACTTC. It specifies CASSLDREGGEQYF.

This clone was observed a few times. The rearrangement joins TRBV5-1 to TRBJ2-7; 8 nucleotides agree with TRBD1. V lost 0 bases, J lost 3 bases, and 5 bases stayed unmatched. Per the germline V gene, CDR1 is SGHRS and CDR2 is YFSETQ. This CDR3 spans 15 amino acids. As DNA, the CDR3 is TGCGCCAGCAGCTTGGACGGACAGGGTGTCTACGAGCAGTACTTC. Protein sequence: CASSLDGQGVYEQYF.

The rearrangement links TRBV5-6 to TRBJ2-2; TRBD1 matches 8 bases. Germline CDR1 reads SGHDT; CDR2 reads YYEEEE. The CDR3 is made up of 16 amino acids. J was trimmed by 6 bases and V by 4 bases; bases with no gene match: 11. The CDR3 loop is CASSPRDRIIAGELFF. CDR3 coding DNA: TGTGCCAGCAGCCCAAGGGACAGGATCATAGCCGGGGAGCTGTTTTTT.

This clone came up a few times. The chain couples TRBV5-1 to TRBJ2-7, with no clear D. V lost 2 bases, J lost 4 bases, and 10 bases lay in between. CDR1 and CDR2 (germline): SGHRS, YFSETQ. The CDR3 extends over 13 amino acids. The CDR3 here is CASSFTEIYEQYF. The CDR3 DNA is TGCGCCAGCAGCTTTACAGAGATTTACGAGCAGTACTTC.

The chain couples TRBV7-9 to TRBJ1-4; D remains unclear. The CDR3 has 15 residues. Germline V lookup: CDR1 SEHNR, CDR2 FQNEAQ (reference sequence). Between the trimmed V and J ends, which lost 2 bases and 8 bases, there was a span of 15 bases. Here the CDR3 reads CASSLRSGSGEKLFF. For the CDR3, the DNA is TGTGCCAGCAGCTTAAGGTCCGGATCCGGGGAAAAACTGTTTTTT.

V usage is TRBV7-8 and J usage is TRBJ2-3, with D hard to call. CDR3 length: 13 residues. Trimming pared 2 bases from V and 4 bases from J, leaving 7 bases between. The germline CDR1 and CDR2 sequences are SGHVS and FQNEAQ. This CDR3 reads CASSLLYADTQYF. In nucleotides, the CDR3 is TGTGCCAGCAGCTTACTTTATGCAGATACGCAGTATTTT.

Comments on this clone: Additional DNA sequences in this sample encode the identical CDR3. The CDR3 loop reads CASSLGLAGGGSYNEQFF. The CDR3 nucleotides are TGCGCCAGCAGCTTGGGACTAGCGGGGGGTGGCTCCTACAATGAGCAGTTCTTC. The V and J genes are TRBV5-1 and TRBJ2-1; 13 bases match TRBD2. The germline CDR1 and CDR2 sequences are SGHRS and YFSETQ. The V segment lost 0 bases and the J segment 0 bases; nucleotides outside the gene matches: 3. The CDR3 runs 18 residues.